This T cell receptor beta chain was recorded in a study of CD8+CD57+ T cells in acquired aplastic anemia (dated by TCRdb to between 2017 and 2018). For the wider study: A mean of around 3.2 ug of DNA, ranging from roughly 0.18 to 30 ug, was extracted from sorted CD4+ and CD8+ cells. An average of roughly 10 million reads for CD4+ cells and 11.0 million reads for CD8+ cells was obtained from healthy donor samples.

TCR beta VDJ combination and CDR3 sequence profiling used genomic DNA as the template. An Illumina HiSeq 2000 was used for TCR repertoire sequencing. Under the source paper's analysis protocol: Repertoire assessment relied on Simpson's diversity index, CDR3 size and DJ length profiles, and TRBV/TRBJ rearrangement plots. Whichever DNA sequence was most abundant in the deep sequencing data was defined as the immunodominant clone. CDR3 amino acid sequences were screened for sharing across subjects and were compared with published repertoires and the VDJdb database. Starting from the raw public reads, TCRdb applied fastp trimming at Q25, assembled clones with MiXCR and retained in-frame beta chains. Every CDR3 protein is listed once, alongside the most common genes and DNA of its rows. These V and J calls originate from TCRdb's pipeline instead of the authors' own analysis. For this sample the table gives hundreds of thousands of distinct CDR3 sequences, of which under 80% were detected only once. Of the sample, 4% is held by the ten largest clones.

This clonotype was observed many times. Its specific antigen is unknown. Base-call qualities are not available, and no considerably larger clone is one nucleotide away. Overall results and qualifications from the work: No significant difference in CD8+ Simpson's diversity was found between patients and healthy controls (P=0.060). Twenty-nine CD8+ CDR3 sequences were found to be shared between patients and controls, but these sequences appeared to be highly expressed in patients and within the immunodominant clones of the patients.

In the study, sorted CD4+ and CD8+ blood T cells from patients with severe aplastic anemia and from healthy subjects underwent deep sequencing of TCR repertoires. Ficoll-Paque density gradient centrifugation was used to isolate peripheral blood mononuclear cells. Before DNA extraction, CD4+ and CD8+ T cells were sorted by FACS or by magnetic beads. Trimming takes 4 bases from V and 7 bases from J, and the germline ends sit 8 bases apart. CDR1 is given as MNHEY and CDR2 as SMNVEV, both from the germline V gene (reference sequence). From the cysteine up to the phenylalanine, the CDR3 has a length of 11 residues. The kept DNA is CDR3 alone, 33 bases in frame from the first base.

The clonotype originates from a human donor in good health, serving as a control. This chain is built from TRBV27 and TRBJ2-7; TRBD1 might be the D gene, on 5 matching bases. The specimen sequenced was sorted CD4+, CD8+, or CD8+CD57+ T cells (not recorded which) from PBMCs. The bases are TGTGCCAGCAGTTACCAGGGTGAGCAGTACTTC. This codes for CASSYQGEQYF.